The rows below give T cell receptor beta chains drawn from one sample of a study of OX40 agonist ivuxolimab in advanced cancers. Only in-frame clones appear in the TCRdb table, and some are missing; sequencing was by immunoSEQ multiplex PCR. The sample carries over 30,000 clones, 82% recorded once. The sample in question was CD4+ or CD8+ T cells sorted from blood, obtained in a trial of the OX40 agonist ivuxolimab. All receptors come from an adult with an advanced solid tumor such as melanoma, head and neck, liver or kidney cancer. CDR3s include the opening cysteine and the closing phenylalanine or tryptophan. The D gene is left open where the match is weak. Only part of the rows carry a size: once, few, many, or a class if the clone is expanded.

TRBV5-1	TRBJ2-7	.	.	CASSLGGILSYEQYF	TGCGCCAGCAGCTTGGGGGGGATACTATCCTACGAGCAGTACTTC
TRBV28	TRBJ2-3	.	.	CASSLPSSTDTQYF	TGTGCCAGCAGTTTACCCTCTAGCACAGATACGCAGTATTTT
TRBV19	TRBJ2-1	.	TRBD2	CASSNPGLAGDEQFF	TGTGCCAGTAGTAACCCGGGACTAGCGGGGGATGAGCAGTTCTTC
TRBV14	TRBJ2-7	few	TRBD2	CASSPRRGGYEQYF	TGTGCCAGCAGCCCCCGACGGGGAGGGTACGAGCAGTACTTC
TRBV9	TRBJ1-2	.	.	CASSVDGSVNYGYTF	TGTGCCAGCAGCGTAGATGGGTCGGTTAACTATGGCTACACCTTC
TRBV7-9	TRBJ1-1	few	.	CASSYLGALNTEAFF	TGTGCCAGCAGCTATTTGGGGGCCCTAAACACTGAAGCTTTCTTT
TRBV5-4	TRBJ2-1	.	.	CASSLVVASSYNEQFF	TGTGCCAGCAGCTTGGTGGTAGCGAGCTCCTACAATGAGCAGTTCTTC
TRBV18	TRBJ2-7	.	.	CASSPLARENEQYF	TGTGCCAGCTCACCTCTGGCCCGGGAGAACGAGCAGTACTTC
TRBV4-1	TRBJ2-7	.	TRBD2	CATPLGGGRLKAYEQYF	TGCGCCACTCCCCTGGGCGGGGGGCGGTTAAAGGCCTACGAGCAGTACTTC
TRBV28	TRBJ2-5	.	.	CASSFPSRETQYF	TGTGCCAGCAGTTTCCCCTCCCGGGAGACCCAGTACTTC
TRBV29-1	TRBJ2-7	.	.	CSPVGPGEQYF	TGCAGCCCTGTGGGTCCCGGCGAGCAGTACTTC
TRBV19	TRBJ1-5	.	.	CASSIMGKNQPQHF	TGTGCCAGTAGTATTATGGGAAAAAATCAGCCCCAGCATTTT
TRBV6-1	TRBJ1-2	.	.	CASSARKGRANYGYTF	TGTGCCAGCAGTGCCAGAAAGGGAAGAGCTAACTATGGCTACACCTTC